Below, 3 T cell receptor beta chains from the same sample are listed, as sequenced in a study of T cells in Graves' hyperthyroidism and ophthalmopathy. RNA transcripts were the template for amplifying TCR beta CDR3 regions. TCR CDR3 underwent first-round RT-PCR with the HTBI primer set. TCRdb processed the multiplex PCR reads anew with MiXCR; each CDR3 protein has one entry. In the table there are 550,000 to 700,000 distinct CDR3 sequences, 14% to 15% of which are singletons. Material: blood. The receptors were sampled from a woman aged 40 to 50 with Graves' ophthalmopathy.

This clonotype was observed many times. At one of its ends the junction is not consistent with the germline gene, which may arise from a read error. The chain couples TRBV12-3 or TRBV12-4 to TRBJ1-1, with TRBD1 as a possible D gene (5 bases). The CDR3 loop spans 14 amino acids. The CDR3 region has the DNA TGTGCCAGCAGTCTTCAGGCCATAACAGGTCACGCTTCCTTT. Translated: CASSLQAITGHASF.

This clonotype was counted many times. The rearrangement uses TRBV7-6 and TRBJ2-5; a possible D gene is TRBD2 (5 bases). The germline V gene has CDR1 SGHVS and CDR2 FNYEAQ. V was trimmed by 1 base and J by 2 bases, leaving 8 bases between them. This CDR3 is 14 amino acids long. The CDR3 spells CASSLVGVQETQYF. The DNA for the CDR3 is TGTGCCAGCAGCTTAGTGGGAGTTCAAGAGACCCAGTACTTC.

The chain couples TRBV4-1 to TRBJ2-2; 7 bases map to TRBD1. Looked up from germline, CDR1 is MGHRA and CDR2 is YSYEKL. V lost 2 bases to trimming and J lost 2 bases; unmatched junction nucleotides: 20. The CDR3 runs 21 residues. The CDR3 sequence: CASSQPVYLTRQGDNTGELFF. The CDR3 nucleotides are TGCGCCAGCAGCCAACCGGTATACCTGACAAGGCAGGGGGATAACACCGGGGAGCTGTTTTTT.